This T cell receptor (beta chain) was profiled in a study of shared clonotypes between healthy human individuals. Study context: Contributing individuals were a couple of females and three males aged 18 to 49.

Germline V gene sequence: CDR1 GTSNPN, CDR2 SVGIG (reference sequence). Trimming removed 0 bases at V and 6 bases at J, with 10 bases between. The CDR3 has 13 amino acids. TCRdb keeps only in-frame clones here, not all; method: immunoSEQ multiplex PCR. This sample has about 2 million clones; 85% to 95% occur once, and the top ten carry 0.1% to 0.15%. Source material: naive CD4+ T cells sorted from blood. Documented subset: CD45RA+ positively selected. The clonotype originates from a man between 18 and 29 years old in good health. The chain recombines TRBV30 with TRBJ2-3; D gene unclear. CDR3 bases: TGTGCCTGGAGTGTACAGCCGTATGATACGCAGTATTTT. Translated: CAWSVQPYDTQYF.